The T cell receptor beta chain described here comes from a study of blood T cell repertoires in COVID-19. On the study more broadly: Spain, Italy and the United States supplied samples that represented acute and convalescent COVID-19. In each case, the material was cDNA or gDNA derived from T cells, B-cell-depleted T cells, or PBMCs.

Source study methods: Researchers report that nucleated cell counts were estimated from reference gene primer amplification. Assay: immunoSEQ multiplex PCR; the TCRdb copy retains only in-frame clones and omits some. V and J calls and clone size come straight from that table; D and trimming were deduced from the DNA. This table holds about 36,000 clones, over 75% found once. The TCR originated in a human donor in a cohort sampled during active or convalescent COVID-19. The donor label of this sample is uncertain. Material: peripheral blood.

The CDR3 region is CATSDLGTGGRYEQYF. The CDR3 DNA sequence: TGTGCCACCAGTGATTTAGGGACAGGGGGCCGGTACGAGCAGTACTTC. The V call is TRBV24-1, the J call TRBJ2-7; the match to TRBD1 covers 12 bases. V was clipped by 1 base and J by 4 bases; unmatched bases: 4. The CDR3 extends over 16 amino acids. Germline CDR1 reads KGHDR; CDR2 reads SFDVKD.